The clone carrying this TCR beta chain showed up just a few times. Its matching antigen is unknown. The entry originates in a study of T cell repertoires in aging, cancer and after chemotherapy. The wider study: The full dataset contained several million TCR reads.

The study's findings and limits: Age-matched healthy donors had significantly more diverse, less clonal blood TCR repertoires than untreated cancer patients. Median generation probability rose over the chemotherapy interval in each cancer cohort, suggesting rebound thymic output. These repertoire data do not allow conclusions about immunological memory after chemotherapy.

TCR beta rearrangements were amplified from peripheral blood genomic DNA. CDR1 DFQATT and CDR2 SNEGSKA come from the germline V gene (reference sequence). The CDR3 has 15 amino acids. V shed 3 bases, J shed 3 bases, and the junction held 6 bases outside the gene matches. Multiplex touch-down PCR with TRB-A/B primers amplified rearranged V-D-J TRB sequences. MiXCR, run by TCRdb on the multiplex PCR reads, gives a single entry per CDR3 protein. This sample yields about 13,000 distinct CDR3 sequences, of which around 25% are seen a single time; 45% to 55% belongs to the top ten. The chain uses TRBV20-1 and TRBJ2-3; 10 nucleotides align to TRBD2. What was sequenced was blood. The clonotype comes from a human donor in good health. The CDR3 coding sequence is TGCAGTGCTAGCGAGCGGGGGGGCCAGACAGATACGCAGTATTTT. Translating gives CSASERGGQTDTQYF.